The text below deals with one T cell receptor (beta chain). Its antigen is not identified. Data came from immunoSEQ multiplex PCR; TCRdb stores just in-frame clones and leaves some out. The data show tens of thousands of clones, with 80% to 90% seen just once and approximately 2% held by the top ten. Trimming at V came to 8 bases and at J to 0 bases, leaving 12 bases not matched to a gene. Germline values: CDR1 SNHLY, CDR2 FYNNEI. The length of the CDR3 is 17 residues. This entry belongs to a study of OX40 agonist ivuxolimab in advanced cancers. Study-wide context: Patients were given ivuxolimab, an antibody that agonizes OX40 (CD134). There were three patients with partial responses, one having hepatocellular carcinoma and two cutaneous melanoma.

Points from the study as a whole: Part of the nonresponder group also had normalized T-cell clonal expansion that was low.

The rearrangement links TRBV2 to TRBJ2-3, with TRBD2 matching 9 bases. Specimen: CD4+ or CD8+ T cells sorted from blood, collected in a trial of the OX40 agonist ivuxolimab. The sequence came from an adult with an advanced solid tumor such as melanoma, head and neck, liver or kidney cancer. The CDR3 DNA reads as TGTGCCAGCCTGGGCGGGAGGGCCGCTCTAAGCACAGATACGCAGTATTTT. It translates to CASLGGRAALSTDTQYF.